Described below is a single TCR beta chain sequence and its context. This sample was taken from a study of blood T cell repertoires in COVID-19. Study as a whole: PBMCs, B-cell-depleted T cells, or T cells provided the cDNA or gDNA that made up the material.

Clones were read by immunoSEQ multiplex PCR, and TCRdb kept only the in-frame ones, dropping some. The repertoire includes approximately 300,000 clones, 75% to 95% of them detected once, and about 6.8% sits in the top ten. The CDR3 runs 16 residues. V was pared by 8 bases and J by 7 bases, with 24 bases between. Germline-derived CDR1 and CDR2 are LNHDA and SQIVND (reference sequence). The TCR sequence derives from a woman in her thirties with COVID-19, enrolled during active disease. The specimen was peripheral blood. The chain recombines TRBV19 with TRBJ1-5, with D possibly matching TRBD1 (5 bases). This CDR3 is CASGAGLPIVNQPQHF. CDR3 sequence (DNA): TGTGCCAGTGGGGCCGGTTTACCCATTGTAAACCAGCCCCAGCATTTT. Looking up the rest from reference TRBV19 and TRBJ1-5 gives the full variable domain: DGGITQSPKYLFRKEGQNVTLSCEQNLNHDAMYWYRQDPGQGLRLIYYSQIVNDFQKGDIAEGYSVSREKKESFPLTVTSAQKNPTAFYLCASGAGLPIVNQPQHFGDGTRLSIL.